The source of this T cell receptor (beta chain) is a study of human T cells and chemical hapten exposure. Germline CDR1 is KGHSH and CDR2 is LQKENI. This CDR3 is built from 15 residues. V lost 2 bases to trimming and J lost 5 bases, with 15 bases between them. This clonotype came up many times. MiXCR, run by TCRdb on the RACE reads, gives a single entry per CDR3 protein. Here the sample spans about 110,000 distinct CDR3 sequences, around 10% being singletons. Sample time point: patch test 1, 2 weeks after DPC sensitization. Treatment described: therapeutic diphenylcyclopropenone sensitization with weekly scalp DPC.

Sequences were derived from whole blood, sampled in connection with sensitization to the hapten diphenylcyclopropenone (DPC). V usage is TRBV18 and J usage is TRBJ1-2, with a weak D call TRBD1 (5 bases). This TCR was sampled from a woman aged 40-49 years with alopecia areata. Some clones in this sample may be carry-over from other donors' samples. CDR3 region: CASSPSRIPGYGYTF. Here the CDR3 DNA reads TGTGCCAGCTCACCATCGCGCATACCAGGGTATGGCTACACCTTC.